The 31 T cell receptor beta chains given below trace back to one sample, sequenced in a study of blood T cell repertoires in COVID-19 (dated by TCRdb to the early 2020s). Preparation of the library involved the immunoSEQ multiplex PCR assay. As stored in TCRdb, this immuneACCESS dataset retains in-frame rearrangements with V and J assigned. A fraction of the clones does not appear; measured against another copy, unresolved V genes explain less than half of the discrepancy, and the remainder lacks a known reason. The sample records more than 140,000 clones, 70% to 90% of which are singletons. The top ten clonotypes cover almost 8.5% of the sample. Material for sequencing was peripheral blood. The receptors derive from a woman aged 55-75 years with acute or convalescent COVID-19.

J is TRBJ1-5 and V is TRBV11-2; 11 nucleotides align to TRBD1. Germline values: CDR1 SGHAT, CDR2 FQNNGV. The CDR3 is 15 residues long. The trim removed 5 bases at V and 5 bases at J, leaving 5 bases unmatched. CDR3 bases: TGTGCCAGCAGCACCGGGACAGGGGGGGATCAGCCCCAGCATTTT. This codes for CASSTGTGGDQPQHF.

CDR3 nucleotide sequence: TGTGCCAGCAGTGAGGTCGGGACAGGTGCCCCAGTGAAAGCTTTCTTT. This sequence encodes CASSEVGTGAPVKAFF. The chain carries TRBV2 and TRBJ1-1, with 8 bases identical to TRBD1. The CDR3 is 16 amino acids. Trimming removed 3 bases from V and 9 bases from J; junction bases left unmatched: 15. CDR1 is SNHLY, CDR2 FYNNEI, per germline.

This clone was observed a single time. The V call is TRBV25-1, the J call TRBJ1-1; 9 nucleotides match TRBD1. This CDR3 is built from 13 residues. Germline loops: CDR1 MGHDK, CDR2 SYGVNS. V lost 8 bases and J lost 10; bases outside the gene matches: 11. CDR3 residues: CASHRGTGSPAFF. CDR3 DNA sequence: TGTGCCAGCCACCGAGGGACAGGGAGTCCAGCTTTCTTT.

This chain connects TRBV7-2 to TRBJ1-6, with D maybe TRBD1 (5 bases). This CDR3 region has 15 residues. Trimming stripped 5 bases from V and 5 bases from J, with 13 bases between. The V gene's germline CDR1 is SGHTA and CDR2 FQGNSA. The chain's CDR3 is CASSPGGANNSPLHF. CDR3 bases: TGTGCCAGCAGCCCAGGTGGGGCCAATAATTCACCCCTCCACTTT. Supplemented by reference TRBV7-2 and TRBJ1-6, the full variable domain reads GAGVSQSPSNKVTEKGKDVELRCDPISGHTALYWYRQSLGQGLEFLIYFQGNSAPDKSGLPSDRFSAERTGGSVSTLTIQRTQQEDSAVYLCASSPGGANNSPLHFGNGTRLTVT.

The chain recombines TRBV28 with TRBJ2-5, with TRBD2 identical over 11 bases. After removal of 6 bases from V and 13 bases from J, the junction contained 10 bases not matched to a gene. Germline CDR1 MDHEN, CDR2 SYDVKM. The CDR3 runs to 13 residues. For the CDR3, the DNA is TGTGCCAGCAGACTTAGCGGGGGGGCCAACCCGTACTTC. Translating it yields CASRLSGGANPYF.

J is TRBJ2-7 and V is TRBV5-1; 15 bases line up with TRBD2. The CDR3 is 14 residues long. The germline gives CDR1 SGHRS, CDR2 YFSETQ. Trimming at V came to 8 bases and at J to 7 bases, leaving 7 bases not matched to a gene. In DNA form, the CDR3 reads TGCGCCAGTAACCCGGGACTAGCGGGGGGAGAGCAGTACTTC. It is translated as CASNPGLAGGEQYF.

This sequence joins TRBV11-3 and TRBJ1-1; unclear D gene. The germline gives CDR1 SGHNT, CDR2 YENEEA. V was pared by 3 bases and J by 1 base, with 9 bases between. The CDR3 has 14 amino acids. DNA of the CDR3: TGTGCCAGCAGCTTTGACTTTCCGAACACTGAAGCTTTCTTT. Its translation is CASSFDFPNTEAFF.

The genes are TRBV28 and TRBJ2-1; 7 bases line up with TRBD1. J was trimmed by 6 bases and V by 6 bases; bases with no gene match: 8. The V gene's germline CDR1 is MDHEN and CDR2 SYDVKM. The CDR3 spans 14 residues. CDR3 amino acids: CASSPWTGGNEQFF. Here the CDR3 DNA reads TGTGCCAGCAGCCCCTGGACAGGCGGCAATGAGCAGTTCTTC.

The V gene is TRBV19, the J gene TRBJ1-6; D is perhaps TRBD1 (5 bases). This CDR3 is built from 17 residues. CDR1 is LNHDA and CDR2 is SQIVND in the germline V gene (reference sequence). V lost 4 bases and J 10 bases, leaving 23 bases between the germline ends. The CDR3 region is CASSSTLGGLEGSPLHF. The CDR3 DNA reads as TGTGCCAGTAGTAGTACTTTGGGGGGACTGGAGGGATCACCCCTCCACTTT. Variable domain in full (rest from reference TRBV19 and TRBJ1-6): DGGITQSPKYLFRKEGQNVTLSCEQNLNHDAMYWYRQDPGQGLRLIYYSQIVNDFQKGDIAEGYSVSREKKESFPLTVTSAQKNPTAFYLCASSSTLGGLEGSPLHFGNGTRLTVT.

This clone showed up just once. The chain joins TRBV5-6 to TRBJ2-3; D ambiguous. CDR1 and CDR2 from the germline V gene are SGHDT and YYEEEE. The CDR3 spans 17 residues. Trimming cost V 4 bases and J 7 bases, with 25 bases left between them. The CDR3 is CASSALRSDLRVNTQYF. The CDR3 DNA is TGTGCCAGCAGCGCCCTGCGAAGCGACCTTCGAGTAAATACGCAGTATTTT.

The CDR3 reads CASSLMSRSTDTQYF. Here the CDR3 DNA reads TGTGCCAGCAGCTTAATGTCGCGTAGCACAGATACGCAGTATTTT. This chain joins TRBV7-9 and TRBJ2-3; D unclear. The germline CDR1 and CDR2 sequences are SEHNR and FQNEAQ (reference sequence). The CDR3 extends over 15 amino acids. Trimming removed 2 bases at V and 0 bases at J, with 9 bases between.

This clone has only one observation. This chain joins TRBV5-1 and TRBJ2-1, with D possibly TRBD1 on 6 matching bases. V lost 2 bases to trimming and J lost 8 bases, with 11 bases between them. From germline, CDR1 is SGHRS and CDR2 YFSETQ. The CDR3 extends over 13 amino acids. The CDR3 sequence is CASSFRTADEQFF. The CDR3, as DNA: TGCGCCAGCAGCTTTCGGACAGCGGATGAGCAGTTCTTC.

The chain is built from TRBV11-2 and TRBJ2-7; D may be TRBD1 (7 bases). Deletions cut 5 bases from V and 2 bases from J, with 22 bases between. The germline CDR1 and CDR2 sequences are SGHAT and FQNNGV. This CDR3 is built from 17 residues. In DNA, the CDR3 is TGTGCCAGCAGCCGGCTACCTGGGCAGGGGGGAACCTACGAGCAGTACTTC. This codes for CASSRLPGQGGTYEQYF.

The table lists this clone with a few counts. V gene TRBV7-9 combines with J gene TRBJ2-1; TRBD2 matches 10 bases. J was trimmed by 7 bases and V by 5 bases; bases with no gene match: 11. This CDR3 region has 16 residues. Germline values: CDR1 SEHNR, CDR2 FQNEAQ (reference sequence). CDR3 sequence: CASSPRSGGAQNEQFF. CDR3 nucleotides: TGTGCCAGCAGCCCGCGGAGCGGGGGGGCTCAGAATGAGCAGTTCTTC.

V usage is TRBV24-1 and J usage is TRBJ1-6, with D possibly matching TRBD1 (6 bases). Trimming removed 7 bases from V and 8 bases from J, with 11 bases in between. The germline V gene has CDR1 KGHDR and CDR2 SFDVKD. This CDR3 region has 13 residues. The chain's CDR3 is CATSRGVDSPLHF. The DNA of the CDR3 is TGTGCCACCAGCAGGGGTGTGGATTCACCCCTCCACTTT.

In its sample, this clone was seen a few times. The chain carries TRBV7-9 and TRBJ2-7; no reliable D call. The CDR3 length is 11 residues. Trimming pared 7 bases from V and 4 bases from J, leaving 8 bases between. Germline CDR1 and CDR2: SEHNR and FQNEAQ (reference sequence). In nucleotides, the CDR3 is TGTGCCAGCACCCTCGGGTACGAGCAGTACTTC. Its protein product is CASTLGYEQYF.

As to this clone: The same CDR3 is also encoded by other DNA sequences in this sample. The chain combines TRBV5-1 with TRBJ2-1; 14 bases align to TRBD2. The ends lost 2 bases at V and 4 bases at J; junction bases unmatched: 2. The CDR3 contains 16 residues. The V gene's germline CDR1 is SGHRS and CDR2 YFSETQ. The DNA of the CDR3 is TGCGCCAGCAGCTTCGGACTAGCGGGGGGATACAATGAGCAGTTCTTC. It is translated as CASSFGLAGGYNEQFF.

This chain links TRBV14 with TRBJ2-7, with D possibly matching TRBD2 (5 bases). Germline values: CDR1 SGHDN, CDR2 FVKESK. V was trimmed by 2 bases and J by 4 bases, leaving 15 bases between them. This CDR3 has 15 amino acids. For the CDR3, the DNA is TGTGCCAGCAGCCAAAAGCCTTCAGAGGGTTACGAGCAGTACTTC. Translating gives CASSQKPSEGYEQYF.

The chain links TRBV27 to TRBJ2-2, with 9 bases aligning to TRBD1. Germline-derived CDR1 and CDR2 are MNHEY and SMNVEV (reference sequence). Trimming at V came to 2 bases and at J to 4 bases, leaving 8 bases not matched to a gene. The CDR3 totals 17 residues. The CDR3, as DNA: TGTGCCAGCAGTTTAACCCAGGACAGGGGCTCCACCGGGGAGCTGTTTTTT. Residues: CASSLTQDRGSTGELFF.

CDR3 in DNA: TGTGCCAGCAGTGAATCCCTGAGGGCTGGAGAGCAGTACTTC. Translated, it gives CASSESLRAGEQYF. This sequence joins TRBV9 and TRBJ2-7; perhaps TRBD2 as D (5 bases). V lost 5 bases and J lost 7, with 19 bases in between. The CDR3 is 14 amino acids. Looked up from germline, CDR1 is SGDLS and CDR2 is YYNGEE.

The table lists this clone with a few counts. The V gene is TRBV29-1, the J gene TRBJ1-2; the match to TRBD1 covers 7 bases. After removal of 7 bases from V and 0 bases from J, the junction contained 11 bases not matched to a gene. The CDR3 is made up of 15 amino acids. CDR1 and CDR2 (germline): SQVTM, ANQGSEA. CDR3: CSAPGGGLTNYGYTF. DNA for the CDR3: TGCAGCGCCCCGGGAGGGGGCCTTACTAACTATGGCTACACCTTC.

The chain couples TRBV23-1 to TRBJ1-4, with TRBD1 matching 9 bases. TRBV23-1 is assigned to the ORF class and has an uncertain function. The CDR3 has 15 amino acids. Losses at the gene ends were 2 bases for V and 4 bases for J; bases not matched to a gene: 2. In DNA form, the CDR3 reads TGCGCCAGCAGTCAACCGGGACAGGGTAATGAAAAACTGTTTTTT. Residues: CASSQPGQGNEKLFF.

The chain combines TRBV9 with TRBJ2-1; D is perhaps TRBD2 (5 bases). Germline V gives CDR1 SGDLS, CDR2 YYNGEE. Trimming took 5 bases from V and 5 from J, leaving 17 bases between them. This CDR3 is built from 15 residues. The CDR3 sequence is CASSRGLDIDNEQFF. The CDR3 DNA is TGTGCCAGCAGTAGAGGGCTAGACATCGACAATGAGCAGTTCTTC.

The chain links TRBV6-5 to TRBJ2-1; TRBD1 is a possible D gene (7 bases). The CDR3 runs to 14 residues. The germline CDR1 and CDR2 sequences are MNHEY and SVGAGI. The ends were cut back, 7 bases at V and 6 bases at J, with 16 bases in the middle. CDR3 sequence (DNA): TGTGCCAGCATCGCAGGGGGGCCTGGCAATGAGCAGTTCTTC. Its protein product is CASIAGGPGNEQFF.

V is TRBV18 and J is TRBJ2-3, with D possibly being TRBD2 (6 bases). The CDR3 consists of 16 residues. Germline V gene data show CDR1 as KGHSH and CDR2 as LQKENI. Deletions cut 4 bases from V and 4 bases from J, with 18 bases between. CDR3 region: CASSRRAGLDPDTQYF. CDR3 bases: TGTGCCAGCTCACGGAGGGCAGGGCTAGATCCAGATACGCAGTATTTT.

The V and J genes are TRBV7-2 and TRBJ2-2; a possible D gene is TRBD1 (6 bases). The CDR3 contains 14 residues. In germline, CDR1 is SGHTA, CDR2 FQGNSA. V was cut by 3 bases and J by 6 bases, with 11 bases left in between. The CDR3 spells CASSLVRGAGELFF. In DNA form, the CDR3 reads TGTGCCAGCAGCTTGGTCAGGGGCGCCGGGGAGCTGTTTTTT. Filled out from reference TRBV7-2 and TRBJ2-2, the complete variable domain reads GAGVSQSPSNKVTEKGKDVELRCDPISGHTALYWYRQSLGQGLEFLIYFQGNSAPDKSGLPSDRFSAERTGGSVSTLTIQRTQQEDSAVYLCASSLVRGAGELFFGEGSRLTVL.

The rearrangement joins TRBV12-5 to TRBJ1-2, with D perhaps matching TRBD1 (6 bases). Trimming shortened V by 0 bases and J by 4 bases, and 9 bases separated the two germline ends. The CDR3 sequence is 14 residues long. In germline, CDR1 is LGHNT, CDR2 FRNRAP. For the CDR3, the DNA is TGTGCTAGTGGTTTGGTTGGACAGCTCTATGGCTACACCTTC. This sequence encodes CASGLVGQLYGYTF.

V and J are TRBV28 and TRBJ1-1; D not certain. Germline V lookup: CDR1 MDHEN, CDR2 SYDVKM. Deletions cut 2 bases from V and 11 bases from J, with 9 bases between. The CDR3 sequence is 11 residues long. In DNA, the CDR3 is TGTGCCAGCAGTTTAACCCACGGGGCTTTCTTT. This encodes CASSLTHGAFF.

The chain has TRBV2 and TRBJ1-6; TRBD1 matches 9 bases. V gave up 7 bases and J gave up 4 bases; unmatched junction bases: 8. Germline V gene data show CDR1 as SNHLY and CDR2 as FYNNEI. CDR3 length: 16 residues. CDR3 region: CASKIQGARYNSPLHF. Here the CDR3 DNA reads TGTGCCAGCAAGATACAGGGGGCCCGTTATAATTCACCCCTCCACTTT.

The chain joins TRBV5-5 to TRBJ1-6, with TRBD1 matching over 8 bases. This CDR3 has 13 amino acids. Trimming at V came to 4 bases and at J to 9 bases, leaving 3 bases not matched to a gene. Germline CDR1 and CDR2: SGHKS and YYEKEE (reference sequence). The CDR3 spells CASSPDRVSPLHF. For the CDR3, the DNA is TGTGCCAGCAGCCCGGACAGGGTTTCACCCCTCCACTTT.

The chain employs TRBV27 and TRBJ1-5; 10 bases are a match to TRBD1. The CDR3 covers 14 residues. The germline CDR1 and CDR2 sequences are MNHEY and SMNVEV (reference sequence). The V segment lost 4 bases and the J segment 7 bases; nucleotides outside the gene matches: 4. The CDR3 region has the DNA TGTGCCAGCAGTTCGACAGGGGGCATACAGCCCCAGCATTTT. This encodes CASSSTGGIQPQHF.